Only a few counts were recorded for the clone carrying this T cell receptor (beta chain). The target antigen is unknown. These data belong to a study of response to subunit inactivated influenza vaccine. Broader study findings: The authors put forward the suggestion that each seasonal influenza vaccination may bring in only a limited number of new T cells.

In TCRdb, the RT-PCR reads were re-called with MiXCR into one record per CDR3 protein. The sample lists some 480,000 distinct CDR3 sequences; roughly 9.7% were seen once. This TCR derives from a man over 45 who received an inactivated influenza vaccine. The sequences come from PBMCs from blood, collected 45 days after vaccination.

The CDR3 sequence: CAISDRTSAVNEQFF. The DNA of the CDR3 is TGTGCCATCAGTGACCGCACTAGCGCGGTGAATGAGCAGTTCTTC. This sequence joins TRBV10-3 and TRBJ2-1, with 7 bases matching TRBD2. With V trimmed by 3 bases and J by 7 bases, 9 bases remained unmatched. Per the germline V gene, CDR1 is ENHRY and CDR2 is SYGVKD. This CDR3 is built from 15 residues.